This section outlines one T cell receptor (beta chain) sequence together with its context. The target antigen is unknown. This record belongs to a study of follicular helper T cells after annual influenza vaccination. Study results and caveats: ICOS+CD38+ cTfh clonality change tracked circulating plasmablast frequency change. Day 7 ICOS+CD38+ clones were most often found later in ICOS-CD38- cTfh cells.

Trimming removed 2 bases at V and 4 bases at J, with 11 bases between. This CDR3 is 14 amino acids long. The V gene's germline CDR1 is SNHLY and CDR2 FYNNEI. Time point indicated: 2015-2016 season, 7 days after influenza vaccination. Subjects lived in the community and lacked influenza vaccine within the prior 6 months. Libraries were prepared by immunoSEQ multiplex PCR; TCRdb keeps only in-frame clonotypes and omits some of them. The sample includes 8,000 to 11,000 clones, over 65% seen only once; the top ten take 0.3% to 0.5%. The sequence was collected from an adult who received the influenza vaccine. This chain connects TRBV2 to TRBJ2-5; TRBD1 might be the D (5 bases). The sample here was CXCR5- memory CD4+ T cells sorted from blood, taken 7 days after influenza vaccination. The CDR3 nucleotides read TGTGCCAGCAGTGAACCCCCTAGGGGAGAGACCCAGTACTTC. Translating gives CASSEPPRGETQYF.